This T cell receptor (beta chain) was profiled in a study of control samples from healthy donors and cancer patients (dated by TCRdb to between 2020 and 2021). Preparation of the library involved the immunoSEQ multiplex PCR assay. TCRdb limited this immuneACCESS table to in-frame rearrangements with V and J called. A share of clones is missing; checked studies link under half to unresolved V genes, and the rest is unexplained. This sample comprises about 150,000 clones, around 95% of them detected only once. 5% to 6.5% of the sample is held by the ten biggest clonotypes. CDR1 and CDR2 are read off the germline V gene as SGDLS and YYNGEE. The cysteine opens and the phenylalanine closes a CDR3 of 16 amino acids. This entry keeps only the CDR3 DNA: 48 bases, framed from base 1. A distance of 11 bases separates the germline ends of V and J, which lose 0 bases and 1 base respectively. This clone was detected only once. This receptor's antigen is unknown. Per-base quality was not reported, and no clone a single base away is much larger than it.

Sequenced material: blood. The clonotype originates from a middle-aged man in good health. The chain employs TRBV9 and TRBJ2-1; a tentative D call is TRBD2 (5 bases match). This receptor carries the CDR3 CASSVVSDSSYNEQFF. In nucleotides, the sequence is TGTGCCAGCAGCGTAGTGTCGGACTCTTCCTACAATGAGCAGTTCTTC.